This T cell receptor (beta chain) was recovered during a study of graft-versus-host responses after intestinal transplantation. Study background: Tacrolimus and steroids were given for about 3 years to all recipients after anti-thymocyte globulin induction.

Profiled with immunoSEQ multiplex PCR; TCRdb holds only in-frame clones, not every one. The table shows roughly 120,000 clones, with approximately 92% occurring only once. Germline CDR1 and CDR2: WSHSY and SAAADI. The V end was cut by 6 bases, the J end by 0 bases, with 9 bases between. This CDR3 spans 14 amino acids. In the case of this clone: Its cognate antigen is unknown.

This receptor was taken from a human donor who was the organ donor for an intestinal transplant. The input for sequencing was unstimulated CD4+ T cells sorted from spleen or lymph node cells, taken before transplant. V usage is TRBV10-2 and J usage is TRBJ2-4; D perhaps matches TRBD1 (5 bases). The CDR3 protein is CASSVTGAKNIQYF. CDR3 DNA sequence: TGCGCCAGCAGCGTTACAGGAGCCAAAAACATTCAGTACTTC.